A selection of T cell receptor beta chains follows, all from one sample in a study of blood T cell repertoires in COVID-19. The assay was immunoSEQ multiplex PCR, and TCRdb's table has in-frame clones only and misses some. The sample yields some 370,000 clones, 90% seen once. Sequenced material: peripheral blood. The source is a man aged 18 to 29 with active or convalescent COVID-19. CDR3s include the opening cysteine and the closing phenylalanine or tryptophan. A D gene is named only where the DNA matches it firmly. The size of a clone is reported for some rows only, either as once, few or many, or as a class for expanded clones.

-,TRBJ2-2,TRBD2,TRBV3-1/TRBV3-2,TGTGCCAGCAGCCGACTCCTGACTAGCGGGGGAAACACCGGGGAGCTGTTTTTT,CASSRLLTSGGNTGELFF
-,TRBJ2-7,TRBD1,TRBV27,TGTGCCAGCAGTTTAAAGGGACAGGGGATGGGTGAGCAGTACTTC,CASSLKGQGMGEQYF
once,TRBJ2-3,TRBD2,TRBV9,TGTGCCAGCAGCCTACGACTAGCAAGAAGCACAGATACGCAGTATTTT,CASSLRLARSTDTQYF
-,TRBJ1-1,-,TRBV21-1,TGTGCCAGCAGCACAGGGGAGGGGGACACTGAAGCTTTCTTT,CASSTGEGDTEAFF
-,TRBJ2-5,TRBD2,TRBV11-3,TGTGCCAGCAGCTTAGGCCAGACTAGCGGGAGACCGCGAGAGACCCAGTACTTC,CASSLGQTSGRPRETQYF
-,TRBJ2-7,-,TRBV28,TGTGCCAGCAGTTCCTGGTTCGGGAGCTCCTACGAGCAGTACTTC,CASSSWFGSSYEQYF
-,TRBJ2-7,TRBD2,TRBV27,TGTGCCAGCAGTTGGACTAGCGGGGGCTACGAGCAGTACTTC,CASSWTSGGYEQYF
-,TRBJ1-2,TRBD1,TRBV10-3,TGTGCCATCAGTGAGGTGAAGGGGGCAGGCTATGGCTACACCTTC,CAISEVKGAGYGYTF
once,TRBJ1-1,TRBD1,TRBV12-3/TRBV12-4,TGTGCCAGCAGTCTCGACAGGGCTGAAGCTTTCTTT,CASSLDRAEAFF
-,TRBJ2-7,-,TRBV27,TGTGCCAGCAGACCGACAGGATCCTACGAGCAGTACTTC,CASRPTGSYEQYF
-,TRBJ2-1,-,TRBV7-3,TGTGCCAGCAGCTCAGGACAGTACAATGAGCAGTTCTTC,CASSSGQYNEQFF
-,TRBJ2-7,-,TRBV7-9,TGTGCCAGCAGCTTAGTTCCAGGCTCCGAGCAGTACTTC,CASSLVPGSEQYF
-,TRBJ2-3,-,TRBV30,TGTGCCTGGAGCGGGAGTCGGTTAACAGATACGCAGTATTTT,CAWSGSRLTDTQYF
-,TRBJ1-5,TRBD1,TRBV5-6,TGTGCCAGCAGCCTAGGGACAGGGGGTCAGCCCCAGCATTTT,CASSLGTGGQPQHF
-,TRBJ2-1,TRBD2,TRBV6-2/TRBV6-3,TGTGCCAGCAGTTATAAACCGGGAGGATACAATGAGCAGTTCTTC,CASSYKPGGYNEQFF
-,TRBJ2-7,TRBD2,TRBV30,TGTGCCCGATCCGGGAGGACTAGCGGGAGGTCCACGGGGGAGCAGTACTTC,CARSGRTSGRSTGEQYF
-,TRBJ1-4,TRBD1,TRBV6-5,TGTGCCAGCAGCTCCGGGACAGTCCCGGAAAAACTGTTTTTT,CASSSGTVPEKLFF
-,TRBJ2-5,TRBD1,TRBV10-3,TGTGCCATCAGCGGACAGGGGCAAGAGACCCAGTACTTC,CAISGQGQETQYF
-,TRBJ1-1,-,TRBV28,TGTGCCAGCAGTTTATGGTCGACAGAGGTAAACACTGAAGCTTTCTTT,CASSLWSTEVNTEAFF
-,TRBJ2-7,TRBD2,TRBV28,TGTGCCAGCAGCCCGACAGGAGGGGGGACTAGGGGATCCTACGAGCAGTACTTC,CASSPTGGGTRGSYEQYF
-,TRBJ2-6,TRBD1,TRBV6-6,TGTGCCAGCAGTTCACAGGGGAGTGGGGCCAACGTGCTGACTTTC,CASSSQGSGANVLTF
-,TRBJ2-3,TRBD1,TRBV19,TGTGCCAGTAGTCCAAGACCTCCGGGACAGAATTTCTTCACAGATACGCAGTATTTT,CASSPRPPGQNFFTDTQYF
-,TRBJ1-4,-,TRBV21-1,TGTGCCAGCAGTCTGAGTATGGTCCTTTTTTTT,CASSLSMVLFF
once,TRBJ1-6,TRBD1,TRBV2,TGTGCCAGCAAAGGGACAGCGAATAATTCACCCCTCCACTTT,CASKGTANNSPLHF
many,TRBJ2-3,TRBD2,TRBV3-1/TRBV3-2,TGTGCCAGCAGCCCCACTAGCGGGAGCACAGATACGCAGTATTTT,CASSPTSGSTDTQYF
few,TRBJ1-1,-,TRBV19,TGTGCCAGTAATTGGGGGGGAAGTGAAGCTTTCTTT,CASNWGGSEAFF
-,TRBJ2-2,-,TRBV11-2,TGTGCCAGCAGCTTAAGGCTAGCAACGAACACCGGGGAGCTGTTTTTT,CASSLRLATNTGELFF
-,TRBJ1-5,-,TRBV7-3,TGTGCCAGCAGCTTCGGTCTGGGCCAGCCCCAGCATTTT,CASSFGLGQPQHF
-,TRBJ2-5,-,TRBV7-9,TGTGCCAGCAGCTTTTCCAGAGGGTACCAAGAGACCCAGTACTTC,CASSFSRGYQETQYF
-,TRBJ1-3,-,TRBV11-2,TGTGCCAGCAGCCCCAGAGGAAACACCATATATTTT,CASSPRGNTIYF